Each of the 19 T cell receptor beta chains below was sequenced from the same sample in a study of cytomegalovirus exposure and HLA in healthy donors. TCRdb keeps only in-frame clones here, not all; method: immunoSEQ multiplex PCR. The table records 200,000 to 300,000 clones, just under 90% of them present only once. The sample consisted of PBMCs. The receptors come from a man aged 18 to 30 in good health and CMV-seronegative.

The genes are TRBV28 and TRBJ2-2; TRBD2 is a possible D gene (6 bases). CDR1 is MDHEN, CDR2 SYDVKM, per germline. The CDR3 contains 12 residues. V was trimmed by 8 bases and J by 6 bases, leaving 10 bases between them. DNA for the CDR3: TGTGCCAGCGGGGGGTCCGCCGGGGAGCTGTTTTTT. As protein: CASGGSAGELFF.

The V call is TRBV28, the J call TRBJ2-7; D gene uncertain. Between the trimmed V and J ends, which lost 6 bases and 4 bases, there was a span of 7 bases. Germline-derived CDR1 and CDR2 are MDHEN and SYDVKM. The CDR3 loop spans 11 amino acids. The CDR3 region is CASSLEYEQYF. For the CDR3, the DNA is TGTGCCAGCAGCCTAGAATACGAGCAGTACTTC.

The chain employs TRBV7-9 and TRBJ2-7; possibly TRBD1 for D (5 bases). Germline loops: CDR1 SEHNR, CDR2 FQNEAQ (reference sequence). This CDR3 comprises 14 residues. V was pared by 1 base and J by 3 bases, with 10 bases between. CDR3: CASSLEGWGYEQYF. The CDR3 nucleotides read TGTGCCAGCAGCTTAGAGGGGTGGGGCTACGAGCAGTACTTC.

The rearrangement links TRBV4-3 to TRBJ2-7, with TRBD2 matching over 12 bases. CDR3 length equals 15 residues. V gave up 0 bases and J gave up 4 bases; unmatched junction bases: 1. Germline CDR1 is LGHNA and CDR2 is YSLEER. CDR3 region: CASSQDLAGGYEQYF. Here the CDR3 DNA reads TGCGCCAGCAGCCAAGATCTAGCGGGGGGGTACGAGCAGTACTTC.

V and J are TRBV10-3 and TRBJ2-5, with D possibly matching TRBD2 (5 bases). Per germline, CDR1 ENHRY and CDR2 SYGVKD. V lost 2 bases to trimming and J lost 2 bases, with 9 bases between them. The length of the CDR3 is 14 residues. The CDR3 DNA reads TGTGCCATCAGTGAGCCGGGGTCTCAAGAGACCCAGTACTTC. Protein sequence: CAISEPGSQETQYF.

In nucleotides, the CDR3 is TGCGCCAGCCGCAGGGTTAGCGGGAGTTCGGGAGATACGCAGTATTTT. It codes for CASRRVSGSSGDTQYF. The chain carries TRBV5-1 and TRBJ2-3, with 9 bases fitting TRBD2. CDR3 length: 16 amino acids. Germline lookup yields CDR1 SGHRS and CDR2 YFSETQ. Trimming took 7 bases from V and 5 from J; bases not matched to a gene: 14.

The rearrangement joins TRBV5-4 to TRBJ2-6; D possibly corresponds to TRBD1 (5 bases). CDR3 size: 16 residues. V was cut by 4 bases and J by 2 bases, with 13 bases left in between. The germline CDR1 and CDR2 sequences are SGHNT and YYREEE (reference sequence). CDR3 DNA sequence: TGTGCCAGCAGCGCAGGGTCCGGCCCTGGGGCCAACGTCCTGACTTTC. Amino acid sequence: CASSAGSGPGANVLTF.

The CDR3 DNA reads TGTGCCAGCAGAGCAGGGTCCGCCGGAAACACCATATATTTT. Translated, it gives CASRAGSAGNTIYF. The gene calls are TRBV7-2 and TRBJ1-3; D may be TRBD1 (5 bases). V shed 6 bases and J shed 4 bases, with 13 bases lying between them. CDR3 length: 14 amino acids. The germline gives CDR1 SGHTA, CDR2 FQGNSA.

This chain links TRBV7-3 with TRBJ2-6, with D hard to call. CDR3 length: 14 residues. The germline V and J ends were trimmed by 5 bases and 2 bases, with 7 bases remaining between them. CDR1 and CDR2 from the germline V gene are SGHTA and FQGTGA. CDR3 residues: CASSETTGANVLTF. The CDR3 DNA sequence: TGTGCCAGCAGCGAAACAACTGGGGCCAACGTCCTGACTTTC. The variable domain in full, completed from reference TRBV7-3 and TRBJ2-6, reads GAGVSQTPSNKVTEKGKYVELRCDPISGHTALYWYRQSLGQGPEFLIYFQGTGAADDSGLPNDRFFAVRPEGSVSTLKIQRTERGDSAVYLCASSETTGANVLTFGAGSRLTVL.

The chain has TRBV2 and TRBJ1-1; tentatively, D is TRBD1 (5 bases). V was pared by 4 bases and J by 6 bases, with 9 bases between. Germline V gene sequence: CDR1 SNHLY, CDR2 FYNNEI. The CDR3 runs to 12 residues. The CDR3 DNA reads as TGTGCCAGCAGTGGTAGGGGCTCTGAAGCTTTCTTT. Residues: CASSGRGSEAFF.

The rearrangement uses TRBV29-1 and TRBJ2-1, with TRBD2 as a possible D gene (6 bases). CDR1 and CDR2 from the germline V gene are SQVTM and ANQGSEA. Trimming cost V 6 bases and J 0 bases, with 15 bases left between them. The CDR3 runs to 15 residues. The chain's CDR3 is CSVRLGRHSYNEQFF. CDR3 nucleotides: TGCAGCGTGCGACTAGGTCGGCACTCCTACAATGAGCAGTTCTTC.

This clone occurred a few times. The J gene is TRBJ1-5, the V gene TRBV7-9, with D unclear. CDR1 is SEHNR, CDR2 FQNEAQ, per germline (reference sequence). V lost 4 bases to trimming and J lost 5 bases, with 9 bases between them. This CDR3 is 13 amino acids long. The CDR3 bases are TGTGCCAGCAGCTACTCCTCCGATCAGCCCCAGCATTTT. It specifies CASSYSSDQPQHF.

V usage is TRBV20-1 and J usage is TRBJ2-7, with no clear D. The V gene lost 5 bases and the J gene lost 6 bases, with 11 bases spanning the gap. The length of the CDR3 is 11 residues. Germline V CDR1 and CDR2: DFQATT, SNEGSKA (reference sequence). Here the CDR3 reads CSAFRVPEQYF. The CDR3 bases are TGCAGTGCTTTCCGGGTACCCGAGCAGTACTTC.

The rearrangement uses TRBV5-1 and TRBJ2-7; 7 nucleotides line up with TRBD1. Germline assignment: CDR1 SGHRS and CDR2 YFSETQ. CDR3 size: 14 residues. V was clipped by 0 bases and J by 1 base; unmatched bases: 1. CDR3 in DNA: TGCGCCAGCAGCTTGGCGGACAGGTCCTACGAGCAGTACTTC. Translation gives CASSLADRSYEQYF.

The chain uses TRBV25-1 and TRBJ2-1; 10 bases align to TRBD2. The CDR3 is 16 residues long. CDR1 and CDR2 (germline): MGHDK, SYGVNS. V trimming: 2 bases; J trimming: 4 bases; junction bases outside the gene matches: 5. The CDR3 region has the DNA TGTGCCAGCAGTGAAGGTCGGACTAGCGGATACAATGAGCAGTTCTTC. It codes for CASSEGRTSGYNEQFF.

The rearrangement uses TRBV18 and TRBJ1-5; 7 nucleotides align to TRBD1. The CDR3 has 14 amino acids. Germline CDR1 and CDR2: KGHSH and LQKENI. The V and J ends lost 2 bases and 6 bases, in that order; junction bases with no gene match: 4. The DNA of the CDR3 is TGTGCCAGCTCACCAACAGGGGCAGGTCAGCCCCAGCATTTT. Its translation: CASSPTGAGQPQHF.

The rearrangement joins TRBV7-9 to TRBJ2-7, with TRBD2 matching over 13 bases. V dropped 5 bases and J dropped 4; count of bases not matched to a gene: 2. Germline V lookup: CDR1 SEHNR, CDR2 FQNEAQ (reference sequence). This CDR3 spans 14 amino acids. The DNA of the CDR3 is TGTGCCAGCAGCAGGACTAGCGGGAGATACGAGCAGTACTTC. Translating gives CASSRTSGRYEQYF.

CDR3 in DNA: TGTGCCAGCAGCTTAGATACTACAGATACGCAGTATTTT. Its protein product is CASSLDTTDTQYF. This sequence joins TRBV11-3 and TRBJ2-3; D ambiguous. The CDR3 has 13 residues. Germline CDR1 SGHNT, CDR2 YENEEA. V dropped 0 bases and J dropped 3 bases, with 4 bases sitting between them.

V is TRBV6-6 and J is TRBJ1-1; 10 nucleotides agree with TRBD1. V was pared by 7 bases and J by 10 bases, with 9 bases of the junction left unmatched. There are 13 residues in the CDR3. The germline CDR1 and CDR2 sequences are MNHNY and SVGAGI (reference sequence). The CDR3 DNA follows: TGTGCCAGCAAAGAATTGACAGGGGGCAGAGCTTTCTTT. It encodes CASKELTGGRAFF.